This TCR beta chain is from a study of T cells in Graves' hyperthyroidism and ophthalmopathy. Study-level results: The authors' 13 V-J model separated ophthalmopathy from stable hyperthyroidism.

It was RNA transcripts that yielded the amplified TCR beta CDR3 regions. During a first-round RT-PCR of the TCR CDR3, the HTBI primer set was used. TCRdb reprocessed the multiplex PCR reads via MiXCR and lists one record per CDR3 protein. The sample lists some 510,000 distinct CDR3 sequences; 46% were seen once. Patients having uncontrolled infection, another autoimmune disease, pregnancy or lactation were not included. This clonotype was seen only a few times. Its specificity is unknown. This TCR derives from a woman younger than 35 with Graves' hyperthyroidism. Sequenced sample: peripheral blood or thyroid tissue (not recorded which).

The CDR3 nucleotides read TGTGCCAGCAGCTTAATTAGCGGGACCGGGGAGCTGTTTTTT. This encodes CASSLISGTGELFF. V usage is TRBV7-3 and J usage is TRBJ2-2; 7 positions agree with TRBD2. Unmatched junction bases numbered 1, after V lost 1 base and J lost 5 bases. Germline assignment: CDR1 SGHTA and CDR2 FQGTGA. This CDR3 is built from 14 residues. Full variable domain (outside the CDR3, taken from reference TRBV7-3 and TRBJ2-2): GAGVSQTPSNKVTEKGKYVELRCDPISGHTALYWYRQSLGQGPEFLIYFQGTGAADDSGLPNDRFFAVRPEGSVSTLKIQRTERGDSAVYLCASSLISGTGELFFGEGSRLTVL.